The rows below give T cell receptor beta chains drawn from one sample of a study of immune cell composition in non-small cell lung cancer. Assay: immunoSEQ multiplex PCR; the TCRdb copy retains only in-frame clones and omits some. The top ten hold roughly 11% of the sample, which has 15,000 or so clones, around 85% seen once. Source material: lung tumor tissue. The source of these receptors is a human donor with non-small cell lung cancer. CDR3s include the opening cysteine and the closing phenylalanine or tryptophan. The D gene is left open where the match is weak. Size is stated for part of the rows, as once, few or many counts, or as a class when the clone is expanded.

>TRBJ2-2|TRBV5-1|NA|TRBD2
CASSRGLMNTGELFF
TGCGCCAGCAGCCGGGGACTAATGAACACCGGGGAGCTGTTTTTT
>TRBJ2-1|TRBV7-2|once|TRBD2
CASSLGLAEQFF
TGTGCCAGCAGCTTGGGACTAGCAGAGCAGTTCTTC
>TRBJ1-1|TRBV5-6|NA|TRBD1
CASSLGDRDTEAFF
TGTGCCAGCAGCTTGGGGGACAGAGACACTGAAGCTTTCTTT
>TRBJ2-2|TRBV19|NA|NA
CAASIGRGGTGELFF
TGTGCCGCTAGTATAGGGAGAGGAGGGACCGGGGAGCTGTTTTTT
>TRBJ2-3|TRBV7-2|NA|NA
CASSLTGSDTQYF
TGTGCCAGCAGCTTAACAGGGTCAGATACGCAGTATTTT
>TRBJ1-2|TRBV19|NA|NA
CASRYPGDGYGYTF
TGTGCCAGCCGCTACCCGGGTGACGGATATGGCTACACCTTC
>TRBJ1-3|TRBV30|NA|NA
CAWSVGGAGNTIYF
TGTGCCTGGAGTGTAGGAGGGGCTGGAAACACCATATATTTT
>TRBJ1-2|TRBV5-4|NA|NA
CASSLVGGPNYGYTF
TGTGCCAGCAGCTTGGTGGGGGGGCCTAACTATGGCTACACCTTC
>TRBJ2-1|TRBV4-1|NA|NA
CASSQDRQGRTLRNEQFF
TGCGCCAGCAGCCAAGATCGCCAGGGCCGTACACTACGTAATGAGCAGTTCTTC
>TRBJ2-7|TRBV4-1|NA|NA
CASSQGPGLYEQYF
TGCGCCAGCAGCCAAGGGCCGGGACTCTACGAGCAGTACTTC
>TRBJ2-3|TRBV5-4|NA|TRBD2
CASSLSTSGTDTQYF
TGTGCCAGCAGCTTGTCGACTAGCGGGACAGATACGCAGTATTTT
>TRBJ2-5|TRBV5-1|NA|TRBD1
CASSSGTGEETQYF
TGCGCCAGCAGCTCGGGGACAGGGGAGGAGACCCAGTACTTC
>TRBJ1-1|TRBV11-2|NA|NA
CASSLDRFGSTEAFF
TGTGCCAGCAGCTTAGATCGGTTTGGTAGCACTGAAGCTTTCTTT
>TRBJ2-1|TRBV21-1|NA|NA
CASSNGGHKTSGVGGSYNEQFF
TGTGCCAGCAGCAATGGGGGGCATAAGACTAGCGGGGTTGGAGGGTCCTACAATGAGCAGTTCTTC
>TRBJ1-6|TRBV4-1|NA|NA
CASSQDDYNSPLHF
TGCGCCAGCAGCCAAGATGACTATAATTCACCCCTCCACTTT
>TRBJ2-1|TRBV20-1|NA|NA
CSARSEYEQFF
TGCAGTGCAAGGTCAGAATATGAGCAGTTCTTC
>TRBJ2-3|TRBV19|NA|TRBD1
CASSLTGTNGDTQYF
TGTGCCAGTAGCCTGACAGGGACGAACGGAGATACGCAGTATTTT
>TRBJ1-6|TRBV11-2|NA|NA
CASSLVPGPPDSSPLHF
TGTGCCAGCAGCTTAGTACCCGGGCCGCCAGACAGTTCACCCCTCCACTTT
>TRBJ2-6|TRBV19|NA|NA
CASREQFPGANVLTF
TGTGCCAGTAGAGAACAGTTTCCTGGGGCCAACGTCCTGACTTTC
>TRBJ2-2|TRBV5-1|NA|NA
CASFIGGNTGELFF
TGCGCCAGCTTCATTGGGGGGAACACCGGGGAGCTGTTTTTT
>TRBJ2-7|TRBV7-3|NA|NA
CASSPQEASYEQYF
TGTGCCAGCAGCCCGCAGGAAGCCTCCTACGAGCAGTACTTC
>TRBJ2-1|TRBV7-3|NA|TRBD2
CASSLFGRTGEQFF
TGTGCCAGCAGCTTATTCGGGAGGACCGGTGAGCAGTTCTTC
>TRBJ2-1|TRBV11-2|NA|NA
CASSIMGGRRYNEQFF
TGTGCCAGCAGCATTATGGGGGGGCGACGGTACAATGAGCAGTTCTTC
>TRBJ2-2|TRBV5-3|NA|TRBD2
CARSGLPSGRADGELFF
TGTGCCAGAAGCGGTCTACCTAGCGGGAGGGCTGACGGGGAGCTGTTTTTT